This T cell receptor beta chain was identified during a study of immune evolution from preneoplasia to lung adenocarcinoma. TCRdb keeps only in-frame clones here, not all; method: immunoSEQ multiplex PCR. The sample lists approximately 5,000 clones, more than 80% occurring once. As for this clone: Its antigen is undetermined.

Patient tissue came from resections in Japan or China, 2014–2017. H&E slides confirmed each diagnosis, reviewed by two pathologists independently. The CDR3 consists of 13 residues. Trimming took off 3 bases at V and 7 bases at J, with 11 bases between the two ends. Germline V lookup: CDR1 LNHDA, CDR2 SQIVND (reference sequence). The study, taken as a whole, reports: Later-stage lesions seemingly showed higher T cell density and diversity than normal lung.

The specimen was FFPE adjacent normal lung tissue. The clonotype comes from a donor aged 70 or over with lung adenocarcinoma. The chain couples TRBV19 to TRBJ2-3, with a weak D call TRBD2 (6 bases). The CDR3 here is CASSIRAGNTQYF. CDR3 bases: TGTGCCAGTAGTATCAGGGCGGGGAATACGCAGTATTTT. The whole variable domain, remainder taken from reference TRBV19 and TRBJ2-3, is DGGITQSPKYLFRKEGQNVTLSCEQNLNHDAMYWYRQDPGQGLRLIYYSQIVNDFQKGDIAEGYSVSREKKESFPLTVTSAQKNPTAFYLCASSIRAGNTQYFGPGTRLTVL.